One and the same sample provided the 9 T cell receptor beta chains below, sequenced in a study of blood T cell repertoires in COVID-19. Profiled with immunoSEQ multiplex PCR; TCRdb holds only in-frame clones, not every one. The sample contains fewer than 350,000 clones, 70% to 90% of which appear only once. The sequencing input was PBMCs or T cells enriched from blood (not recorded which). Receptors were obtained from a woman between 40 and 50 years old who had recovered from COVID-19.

CDR3 nucleotide sequence: TGTGCCAGCAGCTCTGTTCGTCAGCCCCAGCATTTT. Translating it yields CASSSVRQPQHF. The gene calls are TRBV12-1 and TRBJ1-5. TRBV12-1 is a recognized pseudogene. The CDR3 covers 12 residues.

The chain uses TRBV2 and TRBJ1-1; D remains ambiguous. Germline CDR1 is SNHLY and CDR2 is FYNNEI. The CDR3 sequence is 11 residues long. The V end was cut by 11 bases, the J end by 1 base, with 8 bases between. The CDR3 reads CAGRGNTEAFF. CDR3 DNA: TGTGCCGGACGGGGGAACACTGAAGCTTTCTTT.

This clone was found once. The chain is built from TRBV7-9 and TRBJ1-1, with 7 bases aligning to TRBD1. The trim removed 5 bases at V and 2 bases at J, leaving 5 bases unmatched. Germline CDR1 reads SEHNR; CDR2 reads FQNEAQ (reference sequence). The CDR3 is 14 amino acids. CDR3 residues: CASSKGQHNTEAFF. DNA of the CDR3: TGTGCCAGCAGCAAGGGACAGCATAACACTGAAGCTTTCTTT.

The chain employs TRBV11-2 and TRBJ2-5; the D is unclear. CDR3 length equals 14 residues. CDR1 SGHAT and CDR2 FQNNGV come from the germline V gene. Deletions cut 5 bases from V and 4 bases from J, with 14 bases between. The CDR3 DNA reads TGTGCCAGCAGCCAACGAGGCCCGGGAGAGACCCAGTACTTC. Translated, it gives CASSQRGPGETQYF. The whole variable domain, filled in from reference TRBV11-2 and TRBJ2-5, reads EAGVAQSPRYKIIEKRQSVAFWCNPISGHATLYWYQQILGQGPKLLIQFQNNGVVDDSQLPKDRFSAERLKGVDSTLKIQPAKLEDSAVYLCASSQRGPGETQYFGPGTRLLVL.

CDR3 in amino acids: CASSQDPGGKLETQYF. CDR3 nucleotides: TGTGCCAGCAGCCAAGATCCAGGGGGGAAACTAGAGACCCAGTACTTC. This chain links TRBV3-1 (or the pseudogene TRBV3-2) with TRBJ2-5; D may be TRBD1 (7 bases). V was trimmed by 0 bases and J by 4 bases, leaving 15 bases between them. The CDR3 has 16 residues. Germline V gene sequence: CDR1 LGHDT, CDR2 YNNKEL (reference sequence).

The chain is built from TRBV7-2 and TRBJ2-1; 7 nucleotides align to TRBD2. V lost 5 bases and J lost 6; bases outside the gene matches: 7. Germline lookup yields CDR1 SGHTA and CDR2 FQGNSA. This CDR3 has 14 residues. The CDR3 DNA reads TGTGCCAGCAGCATCCGGACTAGTTCCAATGAGCAGTTCTTC. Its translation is CASSIRTSSNEQFF. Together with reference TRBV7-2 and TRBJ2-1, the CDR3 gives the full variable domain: GAGVSQSPSNKVTEKGKDVELRCDPISGHTALYWYRQSLGQGLEFLIYFQGNSAPDKSGLPSDRFSAERTGGSVSTLTIQRTQQEDSAVYLCASSIRTSSNEQFFGPGTRLTVL.

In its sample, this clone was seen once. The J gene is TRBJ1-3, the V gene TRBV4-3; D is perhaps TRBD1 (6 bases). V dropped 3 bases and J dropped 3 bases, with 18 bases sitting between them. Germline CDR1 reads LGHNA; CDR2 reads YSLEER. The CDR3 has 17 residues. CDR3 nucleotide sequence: TGCGCCAGCAGCCAGCAACCAGACAGGTGGGGTGGAAACACCATATATTTT. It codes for CASSQQPDRWGGNTIYF.

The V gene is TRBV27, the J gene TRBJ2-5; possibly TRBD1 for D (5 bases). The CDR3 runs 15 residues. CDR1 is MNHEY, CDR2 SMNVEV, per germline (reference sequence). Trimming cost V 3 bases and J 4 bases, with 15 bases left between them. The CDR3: CASSFFPQDRETQYF. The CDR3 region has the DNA TGTGCCAGCAGTTTTTTCCCACAGGATCGAGAGACCCAGTACTTC.

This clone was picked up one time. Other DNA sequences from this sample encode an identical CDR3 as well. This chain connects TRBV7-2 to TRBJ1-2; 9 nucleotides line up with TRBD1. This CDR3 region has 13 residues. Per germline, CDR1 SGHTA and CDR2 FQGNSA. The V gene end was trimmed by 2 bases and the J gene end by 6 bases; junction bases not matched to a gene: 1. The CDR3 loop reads CASSLRDRDGYTF. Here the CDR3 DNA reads TGTGCCAGCAGCTTACGGGACAGGGATGGCTACACCTTC. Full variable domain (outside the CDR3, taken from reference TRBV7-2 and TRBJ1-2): GAGVSQSPSNKVTEKGKDVELRCDPISGHTALYWYRQSLGQGLEFLIYFQGNSAPDKSGLPSDRFSAERTGGSVSTLTIQRTQQEDSAVYLCASSLRDRDGYTFGSGTRLTVV.